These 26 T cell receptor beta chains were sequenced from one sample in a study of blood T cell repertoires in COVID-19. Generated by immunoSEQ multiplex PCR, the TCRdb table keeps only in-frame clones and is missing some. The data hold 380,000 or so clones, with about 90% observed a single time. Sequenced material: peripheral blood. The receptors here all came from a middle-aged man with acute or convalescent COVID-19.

This CDR3 is CASSLTGNTYNEQFF. CDR3 sequence (DNA): TGCGCCAGCAGCTTGACAGGTAACACGTACAATGAGCAGTTCTTC. This chain uses TRBV5-1 with TRBJ2-1; possible D gene TRBD1, 5 bases. Germline CDR1 is SGHRS and CDR2 is YFSETQ. Trimming took off 1 base at V and 4 bases at J, with 12 bases between the two ends. CDR3 length equals 15 residues.

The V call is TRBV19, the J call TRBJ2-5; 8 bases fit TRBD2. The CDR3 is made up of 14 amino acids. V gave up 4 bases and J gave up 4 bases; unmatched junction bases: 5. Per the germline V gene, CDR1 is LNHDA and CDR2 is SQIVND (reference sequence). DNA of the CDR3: TGTGCCAGTAGTAAGGGGCGGGAGGTAGAGACCCAGTACTTC. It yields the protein CASSKGREVETQYF. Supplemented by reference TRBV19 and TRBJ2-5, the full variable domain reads DGGITQSPKYLFRKEGQNVTLSCEQNLNHDAMYWYRQDPGQGLRLIYYSQIVNDFQKGDIAEGYSVSREKKESFPLTVTSAQKNPTAFYLCASSKGREVETQYFGPGTRLLVL.

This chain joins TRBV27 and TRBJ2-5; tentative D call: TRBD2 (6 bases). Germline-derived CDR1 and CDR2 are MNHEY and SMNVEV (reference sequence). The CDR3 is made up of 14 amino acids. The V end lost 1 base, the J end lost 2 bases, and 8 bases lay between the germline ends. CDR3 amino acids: CASSLFGGQETQYF. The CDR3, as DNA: TGTGCCAGCAGTTTATTCGGGGGACAAGAGACCCAGTACTTC.

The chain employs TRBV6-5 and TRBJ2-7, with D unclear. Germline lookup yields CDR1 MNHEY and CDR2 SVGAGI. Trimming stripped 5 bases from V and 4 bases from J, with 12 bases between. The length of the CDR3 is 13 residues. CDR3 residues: CASSLSPLYEQYF. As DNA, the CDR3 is TGTGCCAGCAGTCTGAGCCCCCTTTACGAGCAGTACTTC.

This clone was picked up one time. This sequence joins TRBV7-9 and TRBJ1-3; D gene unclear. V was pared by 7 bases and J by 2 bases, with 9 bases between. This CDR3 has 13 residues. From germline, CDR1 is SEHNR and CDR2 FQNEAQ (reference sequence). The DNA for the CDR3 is TGTGCCAGCATTGCCGAGACTGGAAACACCATATATTTT. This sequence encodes CASIAETGNTIYF.

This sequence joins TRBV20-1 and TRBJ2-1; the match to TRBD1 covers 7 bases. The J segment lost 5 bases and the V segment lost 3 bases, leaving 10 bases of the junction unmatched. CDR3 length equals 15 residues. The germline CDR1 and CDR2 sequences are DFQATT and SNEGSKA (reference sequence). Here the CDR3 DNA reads TGCAGTGCTAGTGTGGCCGGGACAGCCAACAATGAGCAGTTCTTC. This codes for CSASVAGTANNEQFF.

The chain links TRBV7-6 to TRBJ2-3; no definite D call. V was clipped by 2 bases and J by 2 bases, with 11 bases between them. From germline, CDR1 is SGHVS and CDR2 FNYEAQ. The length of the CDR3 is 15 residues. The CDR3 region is CASSLNIGFTDTQYF. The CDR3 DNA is TGTGCCAGCAGCTTAAATATCGGGTTCACAGATACGCAGTATTTT.

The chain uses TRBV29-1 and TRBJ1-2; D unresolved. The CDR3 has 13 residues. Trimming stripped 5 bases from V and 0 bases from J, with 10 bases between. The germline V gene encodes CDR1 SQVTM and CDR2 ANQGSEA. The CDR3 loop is CSVLQRANYGYTF. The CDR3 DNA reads TGCAGCGTTCTACAGAGAGCTAACTATGGCTACACCTTC.

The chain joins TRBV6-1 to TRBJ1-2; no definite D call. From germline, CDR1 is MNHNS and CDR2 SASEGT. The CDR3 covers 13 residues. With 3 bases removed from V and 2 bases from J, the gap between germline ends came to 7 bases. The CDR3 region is CASSDGRNYGYTF. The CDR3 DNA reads TGTGCCAGCAGTGACGGGAGAAACTATGGCTACACCTTC.

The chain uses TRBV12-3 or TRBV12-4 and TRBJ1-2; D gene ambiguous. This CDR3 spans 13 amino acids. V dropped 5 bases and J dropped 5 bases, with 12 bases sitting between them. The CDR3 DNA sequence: TGTGCCAGCAGTGTGGGAGAGAGGTATGGCTACACCTTC. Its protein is CASSVGERYGYTF.

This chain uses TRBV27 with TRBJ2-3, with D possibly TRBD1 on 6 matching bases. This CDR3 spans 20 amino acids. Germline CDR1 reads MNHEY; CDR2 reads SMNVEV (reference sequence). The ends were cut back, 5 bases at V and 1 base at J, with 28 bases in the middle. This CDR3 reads CASSQTLRGQYDFGTDTQYF. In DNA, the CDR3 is TGTGCCAGCAGTCAGACTTTGAGAGGACAGTATGATTTTGGCACAGATACGCAGTATTTT.

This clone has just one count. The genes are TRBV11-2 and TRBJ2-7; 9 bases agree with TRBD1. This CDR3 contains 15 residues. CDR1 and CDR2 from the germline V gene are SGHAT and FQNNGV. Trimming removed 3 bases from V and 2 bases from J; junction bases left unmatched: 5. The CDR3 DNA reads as TGTGCCAGCAGCTTCAACAGGGGGCAAACCTACGAGCAGTACTTC. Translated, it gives CASSFNRGQTYEQYF.

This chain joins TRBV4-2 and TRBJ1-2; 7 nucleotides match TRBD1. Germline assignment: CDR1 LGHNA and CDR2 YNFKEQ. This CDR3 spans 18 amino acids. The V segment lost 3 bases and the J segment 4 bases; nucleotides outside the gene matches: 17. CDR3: CASSHVPGQSVIAYGYTF. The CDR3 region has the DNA TGTGCCAGCAGCCACGTCCCGGGACAGAGTGTTATTGCCTATGGCTACACCTTC.

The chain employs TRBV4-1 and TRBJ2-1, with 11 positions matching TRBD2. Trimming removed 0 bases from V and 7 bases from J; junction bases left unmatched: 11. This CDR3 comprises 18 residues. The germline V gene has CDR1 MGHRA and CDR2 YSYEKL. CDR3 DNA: TGCGCCAGCAGCCAAGATAGAACTAGCGGGAGAGATCGGAATGAGCAGTTCTTC. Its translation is CASSQDRTSGRDRNEQFF.

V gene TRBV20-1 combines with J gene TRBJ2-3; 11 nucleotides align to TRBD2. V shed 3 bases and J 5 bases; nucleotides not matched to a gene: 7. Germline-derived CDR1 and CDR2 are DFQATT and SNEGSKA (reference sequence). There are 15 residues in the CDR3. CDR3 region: CSASLLAGVKDTQYF. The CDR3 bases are TGCAGTGCTAGTTTACTAGCGGGAGTTAAAGATACGCAGTATTTT.

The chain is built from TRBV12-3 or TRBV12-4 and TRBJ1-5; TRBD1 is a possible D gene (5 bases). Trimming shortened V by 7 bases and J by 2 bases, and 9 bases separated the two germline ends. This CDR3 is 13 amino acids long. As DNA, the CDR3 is TGTGCCAGCAAGGGGCAGGGCAATCAGCCCCAGCATTTT. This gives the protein CASKGQGNQPQHF.

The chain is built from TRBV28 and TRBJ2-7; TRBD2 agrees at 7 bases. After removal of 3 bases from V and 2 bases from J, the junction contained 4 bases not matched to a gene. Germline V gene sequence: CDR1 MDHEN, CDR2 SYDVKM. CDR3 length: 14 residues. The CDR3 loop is CASSFSGGTYEQYF. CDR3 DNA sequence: TGTGCCAGCAGTTTTTCGGGGGGTACCTACGAGCAGTACTTC.

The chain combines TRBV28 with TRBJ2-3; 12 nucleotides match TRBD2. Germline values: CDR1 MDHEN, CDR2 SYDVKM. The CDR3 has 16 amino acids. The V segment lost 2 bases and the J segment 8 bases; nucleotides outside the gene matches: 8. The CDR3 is CASSLRTSGRMGTQYF. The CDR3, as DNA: TGTGCCAGCAGTTTAAGAACTAGCGGGAGGATGGGTACGCAGTATTTT. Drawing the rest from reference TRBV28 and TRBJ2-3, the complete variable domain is DVKVTQSSRYLVKRTGEKVFLECVQDMDHENMFWYRQDPGLGLRLIYFSYDVKMKEKGDIPEGYSVSREKKERFSLILESASTNQTSMYLCASSLRTSGRMGTQYFGPGTRLTVL.

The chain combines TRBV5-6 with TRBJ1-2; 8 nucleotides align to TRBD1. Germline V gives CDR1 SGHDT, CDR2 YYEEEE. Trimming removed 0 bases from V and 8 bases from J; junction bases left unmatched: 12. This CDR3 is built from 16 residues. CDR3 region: CASSLGETGAVRGYTF. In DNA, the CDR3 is TGTGCCAGCAGCTTGGGGGAGACAGGGGCTGTGAGGGGCTACACCTTC.

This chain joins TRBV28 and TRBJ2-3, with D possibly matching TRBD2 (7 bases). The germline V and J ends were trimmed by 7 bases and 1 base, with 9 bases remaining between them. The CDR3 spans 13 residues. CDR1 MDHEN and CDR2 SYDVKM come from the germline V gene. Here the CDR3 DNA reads TGTGCCAGCAAGGGGGGGGGCACAGATACGCAGTATTTT. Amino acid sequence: CASKGGGTDTQYF.

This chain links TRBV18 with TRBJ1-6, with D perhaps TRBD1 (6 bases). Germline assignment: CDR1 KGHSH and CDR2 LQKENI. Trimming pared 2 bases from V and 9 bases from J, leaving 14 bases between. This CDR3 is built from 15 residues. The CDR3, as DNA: TGTGCCAGCTCACCAGGTTCCAGGGGTGGTTCACCCCTCCACTTT. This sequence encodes CASSPGSRGGSPLHF.

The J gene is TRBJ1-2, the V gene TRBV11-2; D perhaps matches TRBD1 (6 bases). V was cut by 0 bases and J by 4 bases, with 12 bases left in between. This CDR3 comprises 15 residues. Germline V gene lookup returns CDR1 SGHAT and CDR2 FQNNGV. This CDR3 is CASSLDPGEGYGYTF. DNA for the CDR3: TGTGCCAGCAGCTTAGATCCAGGGGAAGGCTATGGCTACACCTTC.

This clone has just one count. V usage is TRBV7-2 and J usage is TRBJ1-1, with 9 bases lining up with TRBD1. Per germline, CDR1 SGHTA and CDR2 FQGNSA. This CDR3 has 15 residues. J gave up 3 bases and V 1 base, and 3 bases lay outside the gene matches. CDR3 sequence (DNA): TGTGCCAGCAGCTTAGTGACAGGGGGGTACACTGAAGCTTTCTTT. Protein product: CASSLVTGGYTEAFF.

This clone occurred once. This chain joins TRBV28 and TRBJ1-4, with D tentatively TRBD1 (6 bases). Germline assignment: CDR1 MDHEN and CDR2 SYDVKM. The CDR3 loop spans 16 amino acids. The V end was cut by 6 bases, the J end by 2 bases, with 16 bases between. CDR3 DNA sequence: TGTGCCAGCAGACCGTCATACAGGGAGACTAATGAAAAACTGTTTTTT. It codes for CASRPSYRETNEKLFF.

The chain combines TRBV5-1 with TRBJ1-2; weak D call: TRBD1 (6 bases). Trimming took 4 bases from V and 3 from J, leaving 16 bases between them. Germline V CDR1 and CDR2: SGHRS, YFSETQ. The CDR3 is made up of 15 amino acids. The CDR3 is CASSDSGGADYGYTF. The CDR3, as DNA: TGCGCCAGCAGCGACAGCGGGGGCGCGGACTATGGCTACACCTTC.

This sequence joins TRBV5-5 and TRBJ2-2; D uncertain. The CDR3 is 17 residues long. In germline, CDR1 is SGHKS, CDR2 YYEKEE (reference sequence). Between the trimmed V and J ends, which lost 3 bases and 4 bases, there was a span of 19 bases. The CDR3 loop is CASSSPASPLRTGELFF. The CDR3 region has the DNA TGTGCCAGCAGCTCCCCCGCGAGTCCCCTGCGCACCGGGGAGCTGTTTTTT.